The clone carrying this T cell receptor beta chain was counted a few times. Its antigen remains unidentified. Sequencing used immunoSEQ multiplex PCR; TCRdb keeps in-frame clones, though not all of them. The sample includes 25,000 to 35,000 clones, 70% of them seen just once. Germline V CDR1 and CDR2: SGHDN, FVKESK. CDR3 size: 13 residues. Trimming cost V 1 base and J 0 bases, with 3 bases left between them. The sample originates from a study of vaccination effects on CD4 cells after COVID-19. Study summary: Cultures used roughly 1.8 million PBMC per well, about 10 IU/ml IL-2 and about 10 ug/ml peptides. Points from the study as a whole: The authors studied few convalescent patients and collected no early post-infection timepoints.

Culture proceeded for 10 days, and CD4+ T cells were then isolated. The material sequenced was CD4+ T cells from PBMCs cultured without peptide, taken before COVID-19 vaccination. This TCR derives from a human donor who received a COVID-19 vaccine. The chain couples TRBV14 to TRBJ1-2; D remains unclear. As DNA, the CDR3 is TGTGCCAGCAGCCAAGGGCCTAACTATGGCTACACCTTC. Its translation is CASSQGPNYGYTF.